A single sample is the source of the 11 T cell receptor beta chains below, sequenced in a study of Ad26.COV2.S vaccination and SARS-CoV-2 variants. Generated by immunoSEQ multiplex PCR, the TCRdb table keeps only in-frame clones and is missing some. The top ten clones hold 2% to 2.5% of a sample with approximately 300,000 clones, 70% to 90% of them seen once. The treatment here: some 20 received Ad26.COV2.S at low or high dose, single or two shots; about 5 received placebo; per-sample allocation not given. At day 63 after the first vaccine or placebo injection, samples were drawn. The sample in question was peripheral blood, obtained in a trial of Ad26.COV2.S vaccine versus placebo. The receptor source for this set is a person aged 18-65 years who received the Ad26.COV2.S COVID-19 vaccine or a placebo.

This chain uses TRBV11-2 with TRBJ2-6, with D unclear. The V gene lost 2 bases and the J gene lost 0 bases, with 5 bases spanning the gap. Per germline, CDR1 SGHAT and CDR2 FQNNGV. CDR3 size: 15 residues. For the CDR3, the DNA is TGTGCCAGCAGCTTAAAGGGCTCTGGGGCCAACGTCCTGACTTTC. Protein sequence: CASSLKGSGANVLTF.

This chain links TRBV6-2 or TRBV6-3 with TRBJ2-1; no definite D call. CDR3 length equals 14 residues. Per germline, CDR1 MNHEY and CDR2 SVGEGT. Trimming stripped 0 bases from V and 4 bases from J, with 7 bases between. The CDR3 loop reads CASSYSKVYNEQFF. CDR3 sequence (DNA): TGTGCCAGCAGTTACTCGAAGGTTTACAATGAGCAGTTCTTC.

This clone has a handful of counts. This chain uses TRBV12-5 with TRBJ2-3; TRBD1 might be the D (6 bases). Germline V gene sequence: CDR1 LGHNT, CDR2 FRNRAP. The ends were cut back, 5 bases at V and 2 bases at J, with 17 bases in the middle. The CDR3 totals 16 residues. The CDR3 region has the DNA TGTGCTAGTGGTCCTATCACAGGGCCCAACACAGATACGCAGTATTTT. The encoded protein is CASGPITGPNTDTQYF.

The CDR3 reads CASSFGRGGYNEQFF. In DNA, the CDR3 is TGTGCCAGCAGTTTTGGGCGGGGTGGGTACAATGAGCAGTTCTTC. The rearrangement uses TRBV27 and TRBJ2-1; tentatively, D is TRBD2 (6 bases). The ends were cut back, 3 bases at V and 4 bases at J, with 13 bases in the middle. The CDR3 spans 15 residues. The germline V gene has CDR1 MNHEY and CDR2 SMNVEV (reference sequence).

The CDR3 loop reads CASSFGQGSYEQYF. Written as DNA, the CDR3 is TGTGCCAGCAGTTTCGGACAGGGCTCCTACGAGCAGTACTTC. The chain recombines TRBV28 with TRBJ2-7; 8 bases map to TRBD1. CDR3 size: 14 residues. With 3 bases clipped from V and 0 bases from J, the junction kept 1 base outside the gene matches. Germline-derived CDR1 and CDR2 are MDHEN and SYDVKM.

CDR3 sequence: CASSHRAAYNEQFF. The DNA for the CDR3 is TGTGCCAGCAGCCATAGGGCAGCTTACAATGAGCAGTTCTTC. The V call is TRBV3-1 (or the pseudogene TRBV3-2), the J call TRBJ2-1, with no clear D. The length of the CDR3 is 14 residues. Looked up from germline, CDR1 is LGHDT and CDR2 is YNNKEL (reference sequence). The V end was cut by 3 bases, the J end by 4 bases, with 10 bases between.

This chain links TRBV3-1 (or the pseudogene TRBV3-2) with TRBJ2-1; 9 positions match TRBD2. V lost 2 bases, J lost 7 bases, and 15 bases stayed unmatched. From germline, CDR1 is LGHDT and CDR2 YNNKEL (reference sequence). This CDR3 is built from 18 residues. This CDR3 reads CASSQLAGKILRLNEQFF. CDR3 in DNA: TGTGCCAGCAGCCAACTAGCGGGGAAAATTCTAAGACTAAATGAGCAGTTCTTC.

V usage is TRBV7-9 and J usage is TRBJ2-3; 7 nucleotides agree with TRBD2. In germline, CDR1 is SEHNR, CDR2 FQNEAQ (reference sequence). V shed 1 base and J 1 base; nucleotides not matched to a gene: 5. The CDR3 has 16 residues. The CDR3 nucleotides read TGTGCCAGCAGCTTAGAGTTGGGGAGGGGCACAGATACGCAGTATTTT. This gives the protein CASSLELGRGTDTQYF. Drawing the rest from reference TRBV7-9 and TRBJ2-3, the complete variable domain is DTGVSQNPRHKITKRGQNVTFRCDPISEHNRLYWYRQTLGQGPEFLTYFQNEAQLEKSRLLSDRFSAERPKGSFSTLEIQRTEQGDSAMYLCASSLELGRGTDTQYFGPGTRLTVL.

The chain joins TRBV5-1 to TRBJ2-1; TRBD2 agrees at 10 bases. J lost 8 bases, V lost 4 bases, and 9 bases had no gene match. Germline CDR1 and CDR2: SGHRS and YFSETQ. The CDR3 loop spans 15 amino acids. DNA for the CDR3: TGCGCCAGCAGCCATACTAGCGGGGAAGGTTATGAGCAGTTCTTC. Protein product: CASSHTSGEGYEQFF.

The J gene is TRBJ2-2, the V gene TRBV5-1, with 8 bases lining up with TRBD2. V was clipped by 9 bases and J by 1 base; unmatched bases: 5. Germline V gene sequence: CDR1 SGHRS, CDR2 YFSETQ. CDR3 length equals 14 residues. CDR3 in amino acids: CATQSGGNTGELFF. CDR3 coding DNA: TGCGCCACCCAAAGCGGGGGGAACACCGGGGAGCTGTTTTTT.

The chain uses TRBV6-5 and TRBJ1-5, with D hard to call. From germline, CDR1 is MNHEY and CDR2 SVGAGI. The CDR3 length is 14 residues. The V end lost 7 bases, the J end lost 3 bases, and 13 bases lay between the germline ends. The CDR3 here is CASTPVTYNQPQHF. CDR3 sequence (DNA): TGTGCCAGCACTCCAGTGACCTACAATCAGCCCCAGCATTTT.